Listed below are T cell receptor beta chains from one sample, sequenced in a study of blood T cell repertoires in COVID-19. The protocol was immunoSEQ multiplex PCR, while the TCRdb copy is restricted to in-frame clones and leaves out a portion. This table has around 250,000 clones, 84% appearing once. Material: PBMCs or T cells enriched from blood (not recorded which). The receptors derive from a young man with acute COVID-19. The CDR3 runs from the conserved cysteine through the conserved F or W. The D gene is left open where the match is weak. Clone size appears in some rows only: once, few, many, or a class for an expanded clone.

d_call clone_size j_call v_call cdr3_nt cdr3_aa
. . TRBJ2-2 TRBV27 TGTGCCAGCAGTTTGGCGGTCACCGGGGAGCTGTTTTTT CASSLAVTGELFF
. . TRBJ1-3 TRBV19 TGTGCCAGTAGTCTCCAGGCGCCTGGAAACACCATATATTTT CASSLQAPGNTIYF
TRBD1 . TRBJ1-2 TRBV5-5 TGTGCCAGCAGCTTTCTCTTACAGGGGGCTAGTGGCTACACCTTC CASSFLLQGASGYTF
. . TRBJ2-3 TRBV2 TGTGCCAGCTGGGCGAGCGGGAGCACAGATACGCAGTATTTT CASWASGSTDTQYF
. once TRBJ1-1 TRBV11-2 TGTGCCAGCAGCATTAGACAGTGGGGTGAAGCTTTCTTT CASSIRQWGEAFF
TRBD2 . TRBJ2-4 TRBV9 TGTGCCAGCAGCCCCCTAGCGGGAGCTGACATTCAGTACTTC CASSPLAGADIQYF
TRBD1 . TRBJ1-2 TRBV12-3/TRBV12-4 TGTGCCAGTAGCGGACAGGGGTTTGGTGGCTACACCTTC CASSGQGFGGYTF
TRBD2 few TRBJ2-5 TRBV19 TGTGCCAGTAGTATAGGGCCTGCGGGGGGTATGGAGACCCAGTACTTC CASSIGPAGGMETQYF
. . TRBJ2-1 TRBV5-1 TGCGCCAGCAGCGACGACAGTAGCTACAATGAGCAGTTCTTC CASSDDSSYNEQFF
. . TRBJ2-3 TRBV15 TGTGCCACCAGCAGCGACCGAGGAGATACGCAGTATTTT CATSSDRGDTQYF
. . TRBJ2-4 TRBV27 TGTGCCAGCAGTTTACGAACAGGGATGGACATTCAGTACTTC CASSLRTGMDIQYF
TRBD1 once TRBJ1-1 TRBV25-1 TGTGCCAGCAGCACGACAGGGGGCACTGAAGCTTTCTTT CASSTTGGTEAFF
TRBD1 few TRBJ2-1 TRBV29-1 TGCAGCGTTGATTTTGGTGGGACAGGTAGTAATGAGCAGTTCTTC CSVDFGGTGSNEQFF
. . TRBJ1-4 TRBV19 TGTGCCAGTAGTTTGACGGACACAACTAATGAAAAACTGTTTTTT CASSLTDTTNEKLFF
TRBD1 . TRBJ2-5 TRBV6-5 TGTGCCAGCAGTTCCCGGACAGGGGGTGTGGAGACCCAGTACTTC CASSSRTGGVETQYF
. . TRBJ2-6 TRBV5-5 TGTGCCAGCAGCTTGGCGCCAGGAAAAAGCTCTGGGGCCAACGTCCTGACTTTC CASSLAPGKSSGANVLTF
. . TRBJ1-6 TRBV19 TGTGCCAGTAGCCTGAGGTCCTATAATTCACCCCTCCACTTT CASSLRSYNSPLHF